The TCR beta chain under discussion was sequenced for a study of T-cell memory formation after mild COVID-19. Study information: TCR clusters were mostly confined to one donor each.

MiXCR, run by TCRdb on the 5' RACE reads, gives a single entry per CDR3 protein. The sample shows about 560,000 distinct CDR3 sequences, approximately 19% of them seen only once. Overall study findings and caveats: Cross-reactive memory appears to have joined, as suggested by some responding clones showing up in pre-infection memory. The CD4+ clones that contracted clustered mainly within CM and EM, and the CD8+ clones concentrated in EMRA.

In this sample, this clonotype turned up a few times. Its specificity is not known. This TCR came from an adult woman who had mild COVID-19 (a few samples of this study predate the infection). Cell type and time point are not known. Sample: PBMCs or a T cell subset sorted from them (not recorded which).

CDR3 coding DNA: TGTGCCAGCAGCTTAGATCCGAACTACGAGCAGTACTTC. This translates into CASSLDPNYEQYF. The rearrangement uses TRBV11-3 and TRBJ2-7; D not certain. This CDR3 spans 13 amino acids. Deletions cut 0 bases from V and 3 bases from J, with 6 bases between. The germline V gene encodes CDR1 SGHNT and CDR2 YENEEA.